This T cell receptor beta chain was identified during a study of blood T cells in healthy people across ages. Peripheral blood samples of about 10 milliliters were drawn from each donor. About this clonotype: Its antigen is not identified.

CDR1 MNHEY and CDR2 SVGEGT come from the germline V gene. V was trimmed by 0 bases and J by 9 bases, leaving 12 bases between them. This CDR3 has 13 amino acids. Findings of the study overall: Long-lived donors carried more naive CD4+ cells and greater diversity than aged donors.

A J-beta primer mix and a sample-barcoded 5' primer were used in a second PCR of roughly 6 to 11 cycles. TCRdb used MiXCR to reprocess the 5' RACE reads, holding one entry per CDR3 protein. Among about a million distinct CDR3 sequences listed, around two fifths were seen once. The receptor's source is a man aged 18-30 years in good health. This chain uses TRBV6-2 or TRBV6-3 with TRBJ2-7; D is ambiguous. Sequencing was done on a sample of blood. CDR3 residues: CASSYSLGLGQYF. The CDR3, as DNA: TGTGCCAGCAGTTACTCGCTTGGGCTTGGGCAGTACTTC.